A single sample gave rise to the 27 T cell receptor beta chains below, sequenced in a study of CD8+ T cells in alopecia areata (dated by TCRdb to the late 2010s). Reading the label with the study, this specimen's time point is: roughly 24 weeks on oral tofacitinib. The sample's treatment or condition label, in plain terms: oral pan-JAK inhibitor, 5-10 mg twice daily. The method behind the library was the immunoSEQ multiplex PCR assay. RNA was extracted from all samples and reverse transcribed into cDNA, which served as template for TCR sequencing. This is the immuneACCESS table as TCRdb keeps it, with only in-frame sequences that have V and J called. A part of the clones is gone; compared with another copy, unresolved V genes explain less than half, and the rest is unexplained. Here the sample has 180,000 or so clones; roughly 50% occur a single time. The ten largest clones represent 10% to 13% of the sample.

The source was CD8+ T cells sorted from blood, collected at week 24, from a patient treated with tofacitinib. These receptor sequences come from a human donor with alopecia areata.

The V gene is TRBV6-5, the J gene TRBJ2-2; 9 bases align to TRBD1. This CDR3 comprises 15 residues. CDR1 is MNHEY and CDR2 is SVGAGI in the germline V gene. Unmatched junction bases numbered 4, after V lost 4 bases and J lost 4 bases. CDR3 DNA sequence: TGTGCCAGCAGTTCCGGGACAGGGAGCACCGGGGAGCTGTTTTTT. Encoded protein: CASSSGTGSTGELFF.

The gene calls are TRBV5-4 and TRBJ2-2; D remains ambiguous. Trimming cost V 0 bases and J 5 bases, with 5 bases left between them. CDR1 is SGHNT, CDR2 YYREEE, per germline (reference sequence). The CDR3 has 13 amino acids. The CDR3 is CASSLVETGELFF. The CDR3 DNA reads TGTGCCAGCAGCTTGGTGGAAACCGGGGAGCTGTTTTTT.

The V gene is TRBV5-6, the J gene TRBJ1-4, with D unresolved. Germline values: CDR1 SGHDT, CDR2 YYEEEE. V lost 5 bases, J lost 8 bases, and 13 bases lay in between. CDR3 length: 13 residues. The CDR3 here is CASRKAMMEKLFF. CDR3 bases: TGTGCCAGCAGAAAAGCCATGATGGAAAAACTGTTTTTT.

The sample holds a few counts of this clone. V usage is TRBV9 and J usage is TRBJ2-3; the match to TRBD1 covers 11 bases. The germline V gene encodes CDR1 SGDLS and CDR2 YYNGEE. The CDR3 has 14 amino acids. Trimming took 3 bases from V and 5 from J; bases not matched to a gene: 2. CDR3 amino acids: CASSEGQGEDTQYF. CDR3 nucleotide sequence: TGTGCCAGCAGCGAGGGACAGGGGGAAGATACGCAGTATTTT.

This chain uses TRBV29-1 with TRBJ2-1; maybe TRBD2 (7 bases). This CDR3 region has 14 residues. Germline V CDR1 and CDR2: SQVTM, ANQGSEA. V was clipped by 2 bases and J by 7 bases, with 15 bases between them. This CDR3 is CSVEKGGGGNEQFF. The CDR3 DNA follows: TGCAGCGTTGAAAAAGGGGGAGGGGGGAATGAGCAGTTCTTC.

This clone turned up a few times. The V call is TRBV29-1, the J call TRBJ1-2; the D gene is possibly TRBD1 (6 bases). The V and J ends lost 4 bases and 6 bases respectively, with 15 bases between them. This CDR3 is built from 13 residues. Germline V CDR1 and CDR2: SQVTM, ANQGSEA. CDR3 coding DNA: TGCAGCGTTGGGGTAGAGGGGGTGCATGGCTACACCTTC. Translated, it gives CSVGVEGVHGYTF.

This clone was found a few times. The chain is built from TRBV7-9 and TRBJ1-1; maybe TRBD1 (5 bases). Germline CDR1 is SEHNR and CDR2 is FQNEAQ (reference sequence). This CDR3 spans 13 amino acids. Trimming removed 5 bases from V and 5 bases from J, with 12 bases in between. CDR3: CASSGGTRTEAFF. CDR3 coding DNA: TGTGCCAGCAGCGGAGGGACGCGGACTGAAGCTTTCTTT.

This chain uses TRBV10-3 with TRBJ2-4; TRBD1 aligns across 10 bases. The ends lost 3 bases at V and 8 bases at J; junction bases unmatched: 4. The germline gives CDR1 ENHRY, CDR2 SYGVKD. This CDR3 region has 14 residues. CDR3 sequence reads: CAISDPGQGHIQYF. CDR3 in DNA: TGTGCCATCAGTGATCCGGGACAGGGGCACATTCAGTACTTC.

CDR3 in amino acids: CASLRAGGNEQFF. The CDR3 region has the DNA TGTGCCTCCTTAAGGGCGGGGGGCAATGAGCAGTTCTTC. The chain joins TRBV19 to TRBJ2-1, with 8 positions matching TRBD2. CDR1 is LNHDA, CDR2 SQIVND, per germline (reference sequence). J was trimmed by 6 bases and V by 11 bases; bases with no gene match: 9. The CDR3 extends over 13 amino acids.

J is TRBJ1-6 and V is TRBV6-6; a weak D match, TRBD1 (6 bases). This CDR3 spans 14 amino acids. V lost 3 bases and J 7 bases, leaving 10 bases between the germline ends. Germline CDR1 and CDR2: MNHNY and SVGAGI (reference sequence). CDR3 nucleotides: TGTGCCAGCAGTTATACGGACAGCAATTCACCCCTCCACTTT. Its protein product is CASSYTDSNSPLHF.

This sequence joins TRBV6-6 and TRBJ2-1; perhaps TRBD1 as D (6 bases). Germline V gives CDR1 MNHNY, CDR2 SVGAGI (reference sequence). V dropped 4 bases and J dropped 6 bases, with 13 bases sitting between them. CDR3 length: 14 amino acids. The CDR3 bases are TGTGCCAGCAGTTGGGCAGGGGAAAGCAATGAGCAGTTCTTC. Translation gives CASSWAGESNEQFF.

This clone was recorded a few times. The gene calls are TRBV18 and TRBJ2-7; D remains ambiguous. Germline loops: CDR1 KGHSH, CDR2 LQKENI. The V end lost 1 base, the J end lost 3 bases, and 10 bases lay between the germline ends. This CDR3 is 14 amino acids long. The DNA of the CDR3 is TGTGCCAGCTCACCACGTTCGGATAACTACGAGCAGTACTTC. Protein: CASSPRSDNYEQYF.

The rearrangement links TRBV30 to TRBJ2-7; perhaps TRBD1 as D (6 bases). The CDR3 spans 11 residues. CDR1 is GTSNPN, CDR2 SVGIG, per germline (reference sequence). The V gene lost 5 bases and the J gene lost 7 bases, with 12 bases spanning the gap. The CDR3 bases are TGTGCCTGGGAAGTACAGGGAGAGCAGTACTTC. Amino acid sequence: CAWEVQGEQYF.

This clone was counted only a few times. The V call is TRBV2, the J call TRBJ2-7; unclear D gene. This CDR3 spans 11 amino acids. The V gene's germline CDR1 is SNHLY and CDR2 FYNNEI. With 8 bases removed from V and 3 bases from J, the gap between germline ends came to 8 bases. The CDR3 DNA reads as TGTGCCAGCGAGACCCGCTACGAGCAGTACTTC. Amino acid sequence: CASETRYEQYF.

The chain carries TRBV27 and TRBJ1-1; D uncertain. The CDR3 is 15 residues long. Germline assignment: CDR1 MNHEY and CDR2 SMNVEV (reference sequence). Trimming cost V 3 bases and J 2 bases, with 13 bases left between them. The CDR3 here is CASSLGLWANTEAFF. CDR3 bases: TGTGCCAGCAGTTTGGGCCTGTGGGCTAACACTGAAGCTTTCTTT.

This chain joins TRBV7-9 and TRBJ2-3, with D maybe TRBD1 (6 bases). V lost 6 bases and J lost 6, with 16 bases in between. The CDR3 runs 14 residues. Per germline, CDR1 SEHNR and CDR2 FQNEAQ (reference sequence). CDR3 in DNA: TGTGCCAGCAGGCCGGCTGGGGGCAGGGATACGCAGTATTTT. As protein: CASRPAGGRDTQYF. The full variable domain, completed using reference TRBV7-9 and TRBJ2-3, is DTGVSQNPRHKITKRGQNVTFRCDPISEHNRLYWYRQTLGQGPEFLTYFQNEAQLEKSRLLSDRFSAERPKGSFSTLEIQRTEQGDSAMYLCASRPAGGRDTQYFGPGTRLTVL.

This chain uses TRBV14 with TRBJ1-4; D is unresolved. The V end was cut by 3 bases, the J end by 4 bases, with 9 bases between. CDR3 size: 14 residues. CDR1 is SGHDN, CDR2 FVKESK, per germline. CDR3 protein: CASSQDFRNEKLFF. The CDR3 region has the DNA TGTGCCAGCAGCCAGGACTTTCGTAATGAAAAACTGTTTTTT.

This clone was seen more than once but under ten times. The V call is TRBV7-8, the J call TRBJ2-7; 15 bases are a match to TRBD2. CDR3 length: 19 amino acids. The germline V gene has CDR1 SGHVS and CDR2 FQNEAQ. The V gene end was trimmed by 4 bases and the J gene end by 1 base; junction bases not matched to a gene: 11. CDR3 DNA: TGTGCCAGCAGCTCCCCCAGGGGGACTAGCGGGGGGTCGTCCTACGAGCAGTACTTC. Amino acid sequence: CASSSPRGTSGGSSYEQYF.

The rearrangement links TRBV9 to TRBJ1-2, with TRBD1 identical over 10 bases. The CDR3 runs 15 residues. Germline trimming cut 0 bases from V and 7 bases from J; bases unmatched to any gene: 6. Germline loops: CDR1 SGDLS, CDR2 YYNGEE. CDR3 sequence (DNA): TGTGCCAGCAGCGTAGTAAGACAGGGGGCAGGTGGCTACACCTTC. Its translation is CASSVVRQGAGGYTF.

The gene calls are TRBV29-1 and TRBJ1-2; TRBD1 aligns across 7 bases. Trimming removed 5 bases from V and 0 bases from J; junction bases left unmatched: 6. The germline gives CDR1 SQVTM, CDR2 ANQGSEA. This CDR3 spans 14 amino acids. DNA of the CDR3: TGCAGCGTTCGAACAGGGGACACTAACTATGGCTACACCTTC. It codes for CSVRTGDTNYGYTF.

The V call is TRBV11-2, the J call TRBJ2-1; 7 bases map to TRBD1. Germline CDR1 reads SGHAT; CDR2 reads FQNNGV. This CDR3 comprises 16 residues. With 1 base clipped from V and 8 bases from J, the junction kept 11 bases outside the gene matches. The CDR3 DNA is TGTGCCAGCAGCTTAGCACTCACCACAGGGGAACATGAGCAGTTCTTC. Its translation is CASSLALTTGEHEQFF.

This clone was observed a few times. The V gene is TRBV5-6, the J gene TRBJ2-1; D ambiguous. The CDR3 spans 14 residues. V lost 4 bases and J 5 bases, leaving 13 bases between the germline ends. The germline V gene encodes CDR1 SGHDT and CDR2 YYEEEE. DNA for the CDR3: TGTGCCAGCAGCCCCGGGTGGGAAAACAATGAGCAGTTCTTC. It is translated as CASSPGWENNEQFF.

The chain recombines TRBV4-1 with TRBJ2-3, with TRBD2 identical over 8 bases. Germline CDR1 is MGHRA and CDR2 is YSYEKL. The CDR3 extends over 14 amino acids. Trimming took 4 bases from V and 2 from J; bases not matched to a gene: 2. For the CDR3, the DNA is TGCGCCAGCAGCCCCGGGGGGGCCACAGATACGCAGTATTTT. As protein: CASSPGGATDTQYF.

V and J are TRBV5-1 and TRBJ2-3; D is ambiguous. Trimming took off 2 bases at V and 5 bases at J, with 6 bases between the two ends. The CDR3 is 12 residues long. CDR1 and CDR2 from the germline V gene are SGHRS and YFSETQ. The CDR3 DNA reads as TGCGCCAGCAGCTTTAGTGGAGATACGCAGTATTTT. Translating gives CASSFSGDTQYF.

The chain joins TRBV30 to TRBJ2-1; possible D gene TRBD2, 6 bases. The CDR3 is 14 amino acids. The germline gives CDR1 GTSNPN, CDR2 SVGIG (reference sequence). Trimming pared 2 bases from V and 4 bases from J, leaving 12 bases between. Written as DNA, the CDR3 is TGTGCCTGGAGTCCAGGGACTGCATACAATGAGCAGTTCTTC. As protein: CAWSPGTAYNEQFF.

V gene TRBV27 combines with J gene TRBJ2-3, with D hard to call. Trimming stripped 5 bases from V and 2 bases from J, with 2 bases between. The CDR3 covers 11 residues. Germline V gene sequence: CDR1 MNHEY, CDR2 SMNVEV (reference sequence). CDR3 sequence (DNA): TGTGCCAGCAGTCACACAGATACGCAGTATTTT. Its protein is CASSHTDTQYF.

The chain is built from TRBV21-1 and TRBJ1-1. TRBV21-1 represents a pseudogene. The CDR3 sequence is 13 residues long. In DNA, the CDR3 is TGTGCCAGCAGCAAAGGGGTGAACACTGAAGCTTTCTTT. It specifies CASSKGVNTEAFF.